The subject of this entry is one T cell receptor beta chain. Its cognate antigen is unknown. The data were taken from a study of cytomegalovirus exposure and HLA in healthy donors. General study findings and limits: Several of the most significant clusters appeared linked to common viral pathogens, based on a later analysis.

The study ran its PCR with 60 Vbeta and 13 Jbeta primers. Some clones are missing from TCRdb's copy, which holds only in-frame ones; the method was immunoSEQ multiplex PCR. There are about 210,000 clones in the sample; around four fifths occur only once, and around 1.6% lies in the top ten. V lost 0 bases and J lost 1; bases outside the gene matches: 2. CDR3 length: 15 amino acids. The germline V gene encodes CDR1 SGHRS and CDR2 YFSETQ. The sequence was obtained from a man aged 35 to 55 in good health and CMV-seropositive. The chain has TRBV5-1 and TRBJ1-1; the match to TRBD1 covers 8 bases. The sample comprised PBMCs. The DNA for the CDR3 is TGCGCCAGCAGCTTGGGCGGGACAGGGAACACTGAAGCTTTCTTT. Its translation is CASSLGGTGNTEAFF.